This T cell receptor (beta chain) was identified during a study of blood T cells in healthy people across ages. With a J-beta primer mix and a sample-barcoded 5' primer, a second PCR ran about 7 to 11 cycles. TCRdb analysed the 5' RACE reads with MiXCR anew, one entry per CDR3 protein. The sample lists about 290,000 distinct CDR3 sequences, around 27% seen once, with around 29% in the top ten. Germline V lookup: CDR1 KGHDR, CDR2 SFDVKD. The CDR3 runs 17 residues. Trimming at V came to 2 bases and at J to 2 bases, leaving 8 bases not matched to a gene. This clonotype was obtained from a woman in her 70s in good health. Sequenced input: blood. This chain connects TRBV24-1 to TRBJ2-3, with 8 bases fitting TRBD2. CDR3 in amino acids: CATSDSGRREVTDTQYF. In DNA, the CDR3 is TGTGCCACCAGTGATTCTGGTCGGCGGGAGGTCACAGATACGCAGTATTTT.